The following is a T cell receptor (beta chain) sequence with its context. Libraries were prepared by immunoSEQ multiplex PCR; TCRdb keeps only in-frame clonotypes and omits some of them. Here the sample spans hundreds of thousands of clones, around four fifths being singletons. This sample was included in a study of blood T cell repertoires in COVID-19. In germline, CDR1 is SGHTA, CDR2 FQGTGA. Trimming shortened V by 6 bases and J by 4 bases, and 15 bases separated the two germline ends. There are 14 residues in the CDR3. V is TRBV7-3 and J is TRBJ1-1; D gene ambiguous. Specimen: peripheral blood. The clonotype originates from a woman aged 40 to 50 with active or convalescent COVID-19. In DNA, the CDR3 is TGTGCCAGCAGTGCCGGGTCTATGAGCACTGAAGCTTTCTTT. Amino acid sequence: CASSAGSMSTEAFF.